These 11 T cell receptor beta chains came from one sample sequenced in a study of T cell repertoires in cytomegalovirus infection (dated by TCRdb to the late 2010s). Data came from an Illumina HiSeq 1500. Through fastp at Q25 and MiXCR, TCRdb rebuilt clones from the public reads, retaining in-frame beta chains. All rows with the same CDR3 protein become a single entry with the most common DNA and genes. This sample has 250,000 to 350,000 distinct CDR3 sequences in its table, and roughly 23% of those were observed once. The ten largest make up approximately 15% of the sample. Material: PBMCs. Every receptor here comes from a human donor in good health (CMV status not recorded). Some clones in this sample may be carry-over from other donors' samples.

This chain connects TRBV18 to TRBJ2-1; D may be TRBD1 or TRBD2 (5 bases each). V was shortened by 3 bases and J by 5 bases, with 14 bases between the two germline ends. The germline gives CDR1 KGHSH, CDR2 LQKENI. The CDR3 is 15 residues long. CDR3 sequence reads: CASSPSGRGDNEQFF. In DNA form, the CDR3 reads TGTGCCAGCTCACCCTCGGGACGGGGAGACAATGAGCAGTTCTTC.

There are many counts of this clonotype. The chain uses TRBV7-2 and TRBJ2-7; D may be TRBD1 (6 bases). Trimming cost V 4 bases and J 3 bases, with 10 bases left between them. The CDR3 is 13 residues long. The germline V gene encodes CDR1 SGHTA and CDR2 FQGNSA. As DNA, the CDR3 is TGTGCCAGCAGCTCGGGACACAACTACGAGCAGTACTTC. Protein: CASSSGHNYEQYF.

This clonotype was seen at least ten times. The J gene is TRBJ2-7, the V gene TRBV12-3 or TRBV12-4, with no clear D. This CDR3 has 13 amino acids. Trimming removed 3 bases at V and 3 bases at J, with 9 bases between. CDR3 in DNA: TGTGCCAGCAGTTTTGAGGACCGCTACGAGCAGTACTTC. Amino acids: CASSFEDRYEQYF.

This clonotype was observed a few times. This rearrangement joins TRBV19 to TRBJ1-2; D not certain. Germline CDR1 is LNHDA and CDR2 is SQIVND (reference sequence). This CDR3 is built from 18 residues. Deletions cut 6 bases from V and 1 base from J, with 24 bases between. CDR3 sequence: CASRPPPTRNLLNYGYTF. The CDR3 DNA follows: TGTGCCAGTAGACCGCCCCCGACACGGAACCTTCTTAACTATGGCTACACCTTC.

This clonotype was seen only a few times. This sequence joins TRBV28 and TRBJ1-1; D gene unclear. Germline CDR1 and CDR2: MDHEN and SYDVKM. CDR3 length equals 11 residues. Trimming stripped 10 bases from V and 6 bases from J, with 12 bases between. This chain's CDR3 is CANRRLAEAFF. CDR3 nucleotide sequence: TGTGCCAACCGCCGCTTGGCTGAAGCTTTCTTT.

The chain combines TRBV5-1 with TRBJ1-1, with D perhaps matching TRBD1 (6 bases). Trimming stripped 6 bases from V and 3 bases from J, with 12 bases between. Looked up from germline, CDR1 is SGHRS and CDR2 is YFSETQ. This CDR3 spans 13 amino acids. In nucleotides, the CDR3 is TGCGCCAGCACCCTACAGGGAGACACTGAAGCTTTCTTT. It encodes CASTLQGDTEAFF. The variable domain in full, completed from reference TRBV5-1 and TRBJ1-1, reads KAGVTQTPRYLIKTRGQQVTLSCSPISGHRSVSWYQQTPGQGLQFLFEYFSETQRNKGNFPGRFSGRQFSNSRSEMNVSTLELGDSALYLCASTLQGDTEAFFGQGTRLTVV.

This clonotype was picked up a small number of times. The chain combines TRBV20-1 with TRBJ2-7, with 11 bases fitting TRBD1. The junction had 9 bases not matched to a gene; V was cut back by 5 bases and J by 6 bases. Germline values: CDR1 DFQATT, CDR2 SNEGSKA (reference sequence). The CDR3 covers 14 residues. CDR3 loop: CSARSGQGAGEQYF. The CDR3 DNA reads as TGCAGTGCTCGATCAGGACAGGGGGCAGGCGAGCAGTACTTC.

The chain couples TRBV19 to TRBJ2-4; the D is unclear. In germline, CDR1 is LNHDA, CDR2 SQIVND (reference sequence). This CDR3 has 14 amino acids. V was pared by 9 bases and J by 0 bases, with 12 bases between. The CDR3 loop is CARGKLLAKNIQYF. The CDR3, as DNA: TGTGCCAGAGGGAAATTACTAGCCAAAAACATTCAGTACTTC. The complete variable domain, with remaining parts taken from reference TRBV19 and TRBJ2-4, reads DGGITQSPKYLFRKEGQNVTLSCEQNLNHDAMYWYRQDPGQGLRLIYYSQIVNDFQKGDIAEGYSVSREKKESFPLTVTSAQKNPTAFYLCARGKLLAKNIQYFGAGTRLSVL.

Here the CDR3 DNA reads TGTGCCAGCAGGTCAACTTCACCCCTCCACTTT. Its translation is CASRSTSPLHF. The V and J genes are TRBV7-6 and TRBJ1-6; D is undetermined. V was trimmed by 6 bases and J by 9 bases, leaving 6 bases between them. Germline V gene data show CDR1 as SGHVS and CDR2 as FNYEAQ. The CDR3 extends over 11 amino acids.

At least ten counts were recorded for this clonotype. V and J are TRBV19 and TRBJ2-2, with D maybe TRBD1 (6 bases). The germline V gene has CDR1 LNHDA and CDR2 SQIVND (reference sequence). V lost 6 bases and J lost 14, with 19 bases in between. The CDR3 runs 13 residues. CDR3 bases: TGTGCCAGTAGCTCGACAGGTCCTGGGAGTCTGTTTTTT. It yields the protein CASSSTGPGSLFF.

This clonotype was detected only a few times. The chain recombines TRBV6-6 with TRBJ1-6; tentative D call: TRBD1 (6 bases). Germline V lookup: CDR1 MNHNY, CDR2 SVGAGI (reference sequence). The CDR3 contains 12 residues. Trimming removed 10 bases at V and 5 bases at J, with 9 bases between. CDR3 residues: CATQGDNSPLHF. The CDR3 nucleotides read TGTGCCACACAGGGAGATAATTCACCCCTCCACTTT.